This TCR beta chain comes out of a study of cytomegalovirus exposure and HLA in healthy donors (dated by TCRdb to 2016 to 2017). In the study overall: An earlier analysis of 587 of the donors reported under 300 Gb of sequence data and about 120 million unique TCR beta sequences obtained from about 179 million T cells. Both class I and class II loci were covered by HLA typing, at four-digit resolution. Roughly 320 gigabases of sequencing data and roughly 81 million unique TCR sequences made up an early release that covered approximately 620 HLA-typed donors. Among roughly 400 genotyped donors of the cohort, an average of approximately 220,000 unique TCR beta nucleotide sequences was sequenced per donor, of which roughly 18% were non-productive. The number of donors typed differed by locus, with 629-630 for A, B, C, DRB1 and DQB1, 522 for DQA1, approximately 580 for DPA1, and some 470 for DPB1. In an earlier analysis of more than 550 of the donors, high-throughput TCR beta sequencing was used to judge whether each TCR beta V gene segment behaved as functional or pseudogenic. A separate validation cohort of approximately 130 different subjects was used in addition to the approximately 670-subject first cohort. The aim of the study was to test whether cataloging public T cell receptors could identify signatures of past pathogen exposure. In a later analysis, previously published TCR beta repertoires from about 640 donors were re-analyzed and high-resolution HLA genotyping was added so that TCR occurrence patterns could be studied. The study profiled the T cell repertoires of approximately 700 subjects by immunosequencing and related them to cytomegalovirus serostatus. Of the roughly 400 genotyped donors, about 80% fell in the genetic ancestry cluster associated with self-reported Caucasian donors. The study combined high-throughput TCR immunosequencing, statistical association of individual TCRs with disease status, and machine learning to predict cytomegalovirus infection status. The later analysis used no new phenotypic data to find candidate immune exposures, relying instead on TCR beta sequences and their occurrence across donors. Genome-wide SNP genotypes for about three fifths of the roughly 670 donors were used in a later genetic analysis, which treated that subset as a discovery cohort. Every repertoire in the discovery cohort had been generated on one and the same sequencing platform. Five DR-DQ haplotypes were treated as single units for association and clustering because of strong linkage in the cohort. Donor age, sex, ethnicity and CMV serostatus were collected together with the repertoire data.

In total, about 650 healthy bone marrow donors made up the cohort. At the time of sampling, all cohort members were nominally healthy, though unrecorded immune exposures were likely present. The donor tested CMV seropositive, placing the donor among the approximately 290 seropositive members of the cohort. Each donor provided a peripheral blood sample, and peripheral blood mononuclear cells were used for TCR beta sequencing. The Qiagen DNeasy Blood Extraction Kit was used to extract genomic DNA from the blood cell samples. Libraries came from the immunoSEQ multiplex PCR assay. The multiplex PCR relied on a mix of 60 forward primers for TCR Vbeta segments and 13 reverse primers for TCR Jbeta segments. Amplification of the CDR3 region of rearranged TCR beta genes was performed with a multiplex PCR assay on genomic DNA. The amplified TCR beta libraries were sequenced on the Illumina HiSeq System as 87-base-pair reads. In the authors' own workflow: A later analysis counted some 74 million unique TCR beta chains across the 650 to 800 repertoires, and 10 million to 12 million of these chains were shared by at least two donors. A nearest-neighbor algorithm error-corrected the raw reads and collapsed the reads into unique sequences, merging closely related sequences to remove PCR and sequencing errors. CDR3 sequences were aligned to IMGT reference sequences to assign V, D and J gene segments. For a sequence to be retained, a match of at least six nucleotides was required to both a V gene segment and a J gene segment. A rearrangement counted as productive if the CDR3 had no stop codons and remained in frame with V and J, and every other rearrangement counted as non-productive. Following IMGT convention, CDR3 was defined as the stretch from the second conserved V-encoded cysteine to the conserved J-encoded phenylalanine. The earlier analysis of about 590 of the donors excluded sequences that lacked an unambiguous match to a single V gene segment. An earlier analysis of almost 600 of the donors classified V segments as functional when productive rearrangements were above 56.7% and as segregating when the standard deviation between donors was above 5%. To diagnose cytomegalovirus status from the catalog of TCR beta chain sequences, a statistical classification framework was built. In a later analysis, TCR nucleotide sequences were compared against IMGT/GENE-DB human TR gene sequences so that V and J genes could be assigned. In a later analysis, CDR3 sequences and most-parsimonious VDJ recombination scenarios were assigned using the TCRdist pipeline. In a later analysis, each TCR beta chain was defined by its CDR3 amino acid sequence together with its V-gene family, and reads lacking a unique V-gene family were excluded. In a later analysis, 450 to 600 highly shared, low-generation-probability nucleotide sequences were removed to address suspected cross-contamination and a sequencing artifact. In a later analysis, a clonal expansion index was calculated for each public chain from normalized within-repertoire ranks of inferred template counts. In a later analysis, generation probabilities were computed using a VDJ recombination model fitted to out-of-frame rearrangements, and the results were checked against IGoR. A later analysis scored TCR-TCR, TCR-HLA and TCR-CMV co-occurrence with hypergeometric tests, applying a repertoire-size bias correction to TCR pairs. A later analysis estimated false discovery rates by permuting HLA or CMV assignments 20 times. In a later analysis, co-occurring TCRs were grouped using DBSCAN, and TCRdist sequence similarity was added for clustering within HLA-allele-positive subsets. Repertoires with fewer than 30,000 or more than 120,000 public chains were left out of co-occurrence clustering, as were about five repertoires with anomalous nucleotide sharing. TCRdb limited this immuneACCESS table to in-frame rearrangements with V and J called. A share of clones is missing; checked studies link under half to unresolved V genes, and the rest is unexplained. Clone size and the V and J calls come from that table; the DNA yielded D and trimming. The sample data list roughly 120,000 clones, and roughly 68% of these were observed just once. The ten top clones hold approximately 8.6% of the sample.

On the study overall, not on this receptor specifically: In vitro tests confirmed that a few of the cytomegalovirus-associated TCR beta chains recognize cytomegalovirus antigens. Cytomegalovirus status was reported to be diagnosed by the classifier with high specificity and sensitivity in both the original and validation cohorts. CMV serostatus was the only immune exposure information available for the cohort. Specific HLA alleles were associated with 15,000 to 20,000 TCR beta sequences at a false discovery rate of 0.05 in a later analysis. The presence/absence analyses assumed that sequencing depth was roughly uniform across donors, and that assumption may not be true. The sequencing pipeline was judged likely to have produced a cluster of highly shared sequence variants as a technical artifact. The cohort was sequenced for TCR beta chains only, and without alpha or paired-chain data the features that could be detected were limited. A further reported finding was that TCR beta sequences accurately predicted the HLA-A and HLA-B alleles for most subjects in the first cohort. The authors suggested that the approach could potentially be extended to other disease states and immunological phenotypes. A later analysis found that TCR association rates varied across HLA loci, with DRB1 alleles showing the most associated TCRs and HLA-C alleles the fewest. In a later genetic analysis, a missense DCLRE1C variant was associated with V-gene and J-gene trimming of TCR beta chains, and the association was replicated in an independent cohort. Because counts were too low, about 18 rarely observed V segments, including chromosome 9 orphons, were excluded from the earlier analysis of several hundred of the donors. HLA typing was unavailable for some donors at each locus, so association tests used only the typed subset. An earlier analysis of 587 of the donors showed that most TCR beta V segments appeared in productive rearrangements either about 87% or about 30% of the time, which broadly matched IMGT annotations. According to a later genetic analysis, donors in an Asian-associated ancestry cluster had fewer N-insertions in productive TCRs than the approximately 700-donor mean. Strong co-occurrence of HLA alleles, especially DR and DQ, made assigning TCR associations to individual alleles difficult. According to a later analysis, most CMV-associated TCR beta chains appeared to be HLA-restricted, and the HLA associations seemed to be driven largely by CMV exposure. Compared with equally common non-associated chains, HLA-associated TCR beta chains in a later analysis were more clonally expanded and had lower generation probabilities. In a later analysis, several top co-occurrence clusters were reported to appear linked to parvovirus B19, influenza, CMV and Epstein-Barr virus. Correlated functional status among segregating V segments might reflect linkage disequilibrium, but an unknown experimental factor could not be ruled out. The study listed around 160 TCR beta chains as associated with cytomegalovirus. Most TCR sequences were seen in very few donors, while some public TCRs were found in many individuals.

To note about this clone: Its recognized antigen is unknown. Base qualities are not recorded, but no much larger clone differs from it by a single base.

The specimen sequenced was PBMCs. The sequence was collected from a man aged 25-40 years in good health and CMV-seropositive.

The CDR3 sequence is CASSFFGGPKAFF. The base sequence is TGTGCCAGCAGCTTCTTCGGAGGCCCCAAAGCTTTCTTT. Rearrangement joined TRBV5-4 to TRBJ1-1; there is no confident call for the D gene. V is clipped by 2 bases and J by 9 bases, and the sequence between their germline boundaries is 14 bases long. Taken from cysteine to phenylalanine, the CDR3 has 13 residues. Of the read, only the CDR3 DNA is kept; its 39 bases are in frame from base 1. The germline V gene (reference sequence) specifies SGHNT as CDR1 and YYREEE as CDR2.